Following are 17 T cell receptor beta chains from one sample sequenced in a study of cytomegalovirus exposure and HLA in healthy donors. PCR employed 60 Vbeta and 13 Jbeta primers. Measured with immunoSEQ multiplex PCR; TCRdb has only the in-frame clones, and not every one. The sample has around 170,000 clones; 75% to 90% are singletons. Sequencing input: PBMCs. The receptors stem from a woman aged 18-29 years in good health and CMV-seronegative.

This chain uses TRBV7-9 with TRBJ2-1; D unresolved. This CDR3 has 15 amino acids. CDR1 SEHNR and CDR2 FQNEAQ come from the germline V gene (reference sequence). V shed 5 bases and J shed 5 bases, with 16 bases lying between them. The CDR3 DNA reads TGTGCCAGCAGCCCCGGGTCGGCTGCCGACAATGAGCAGTTCTTC. This gives the protein CASSPGSAADNEQFF.

A few counts support this clone. The chain is built from TRBV7-9 and TRBJ1-1; the match to TRBD1 covers 7 bases. The CDR3 spans 14 residues. Germline V gene lookup returns CDR1 SEHNR and CDR2 FQNEAQ (reference sequence). With 2 bases clipped from V and 5 bases from J, the junction kept 5 bases outside the gene matches. The CDR3 DNA reads TGTGCCAGCAGCTTACTAACAGGGGAGACTGAAGCTTTCTTT. It translates to CASSLLTGETEAFF.

The J gene is TRBJ1-2, the V gene TRBV7-9, with 7 bases fitting TRBD1. This CDR3 region has 13 residues. Germline V gene sequence: CDR1 SEHNR, CDR2 FQNEAQ (reference sequence). V shed 3 bases, J shed 4 bases, and the junction held 2 bases outside the gene matches. DNA of the CDR3: TGTGCCAGCAGCTTTGGGACAGTCTATGGCTACACCTTC. Its translation is CASSFGTVYGYTF. The full variable domain, in which reference TRBV7-9 and TRBJ1-2 provide the parts outside the CDR3, is DTGVSQNPRHKITKRGQNVTFRCDPISEHNRLYWYRQTLGQGPEFLTYFQNEAQLEKSRLLSDRFSAERPKGSFSTLEIQRTEQGDSAMYLCASSFGTVYGYTFGSGTRLTVV.

This clone came up once. This rearrangement joins TRBV27 to TRBJ1-5; the D is unclear. This CDR3 region has 15 residues. The V gene lost 2 bases and the J gene lost 5 bases, with 13 bases spanning the gap. Germline lookup yields CDR1 MNHEY and CDR2 SMNVEV (reference sequence). The DNA of the CDR3 is TGTGCCAGCAGTTTAGGACTGTACGGCGATCAGCCCCAGCATTTT. As protein: CASSLGLYGDQPQHF.

V and J are TRBV7-9 and TRBJ2-7; tentatively, D is TRBD1 (6 bases). The CDR3 sequence is 14 residues long. The V gene lost 3 bases and the J gene lost 2 bases, with 11 bases spanning the gap. In germline, CDR1 is SEHNR, CDR2 FQNEAQ (reference sequence). CDR3 DNA: TGTGCCAGCAGCTTGCTACAGGGAACCTACGAGCAGTACTTC. Translated: CASSLLQGTYEQYF.

The V gene is TRBV28, the J gene TRBJ2-1, with D perhaps TRBD1 (6 bases). Germline-derived CDR1 and CDR2 are MDHEN and SYDVKM. This CDR3 comprises 14 residues. Trimming shortened V by 7 bases and J by 3 bases, and 13 bases separated the two germline ends. CDR3 DNA: TGTGCCAGCATTGACAGGAGACGCTACAATGAGCAGTTCTTC. It encodes CASIDRRRYNEQFF. The variable domain in full, completed from reference TRBV28 and TRBJ2-1, reads DVKVTQSSRYLVKRTGEKVFLECVQDMDHENMFWYRQDPGLGLRLIYFSYDVKMKEKGDIPEGYSVSREKKERFSLILESASTNQTSMYLCASIDRRRYNEQFFGPGTRLTVL.

The chain has TRBV28 and TRBJ1-2; D is undetermined. Trimming removed 2 bases from V and 8 bases from J, with 12 bases in between. The CDR3 extends over 13 amino acids. CDR1 MDHEN and CDR2 SYDVKM come from the germline V gene. CDR3 nucleotides: TGTGCCAGCAGTTTAGCGGGTTGGAGCGGCTACACCTTC. As protein: CASSLAGWSGYTF.

This chain connects TRBV7-8 to TRBJ2-3; 8 nucleotides agree with TRBD1. The ends lost 4 bases at V and 4 bases at J; junction bases unmatched: 10. Germline V lookup: CDR1 SGHVS, CDR2 FQNEAQ. This CDR3 has 16 amino acids. DNA of the CDR3: TGTGCCAGCAGCTCCATCGCAGGGGGCCCACCAGATACGCAGTATTTT. As protein: CASSSIAGGPPDTQYF.

CDR3 nucleotide sequence: TGTGCCAGCAGCCCGTCCCTTAGCGGGGCCGGGCGTGATGAGCAGTTCTTC. It specifies CASSPSLSGAGRDEQFF. This rearrangement joins TRBV11-2 to TRBJ2-1; 8 nucleotides agree with TRBD2. The CDR3 loop spans 17 amino acids. J was trimmed by 8 bases and V by 5 bases; bases with no gene match: 17. CDR1 and CDR2 (germline): SGHAT, FQNNGV.

This clone occurred a few times. The rearrangement uses TRBV29-1 and TRBJ1-2; D not certain. The CDR3 is 16 residues long. Trimming pared 1 base from V and 4 bases from J, leaving 19 bases between. CDR1 and CDR2 (germline): SQVTM, ANQGSEA. CDR3 protein: CSVEVWREERGYGYTF. The CDR3 DNA reads TGCAGCGTTGAAGTTTGGCGGGAGGAACGAGGCTATGGCTACACCTTC.

The chain couples TRBV27 to TRBJ2-1; 12 bases match TRBD2. Trimming cost V 5 bases and J 0 bases; bases outside gene matches: 5. CDR3 length equals 17 residues. The V gene's germline CDR1 is MNHEY and CDR2 SMNVEV (reference sequence). The CDR3, as DNA: TGTGCCAGCAGTCCTGGACTAGCGGGAACCTCCTACAATGAGCAGTTCTTC. Its translation: CASSPGLAGTSYNEQFF.

The V gene is TRBV30, the J gene TRBJ1-1, with 7 positions matching TRBD1. CDR3 length equals 10 residues. Germline assignment: CDR1 GTSNPN and CDR2 SVGIG (reference sequence). The J segment lost 11 bases and the V segment lost 5 bases, leaving 5 bases of the junction unmatched. The CDR3 sequence: CAWGDSRAFF. CDR3 bases: TGTGCCTGGGGGGACAGTCGCGCTTTCTTT.

V gene TRBV5-8 combines with J gene TRBJ2-1; 7 nucleotides align to TRBD2. CDR1 SGHTS and CDR2 YDEGEE come from the germline V gene. Trimming cost V 4 bases and J 5 bases; bases outside gene matches: 12. The CDR3 runs 16 residues. CDR3 coding DNA: TGTGCCAGCAGCCGCAGGTTGAGCGGGAATAACAATGAGCAGTTCTTC. Translated: CASSRRLSGNNNEQFF.

The chain is built from TRBV27 and TRBJ1-1; a weak D match, TRBD1 (5 bases). Looked up from germline, CDR1 is MNHEY and CDR2 is SMNVEV (reference sequence). This CDR3 is built from 14 residues. Between the trimmed V and J ends, which lost 6 bases and 0 bases, there was a span of 11 bases. The CDR3 here is CASSKTALNTEAFF. CDR3 nucleotide sequence: TGTGCCAGCAGCAAGACAGCACTGAACACTGAAGCTTTCTTT.

This chain joins TRBV27 and TRBJ1-6; no clear D gene. V dropped 5 bases and J dropped 2 bases, with 16 bases sitting between them. CDR3 length: 17 residues. Germline assignment: CDR1 MNHEY and CDR2 SMNVEV (reference sequence). As DNA, the CDR3 is TGTGCCAGCAGTCTCGGTGATGGGCTCACCTATAATTCACCCCTCCACTTT. This gives the protein CASSLGDGLTYNSPLHF.

The chain links TRBV30 to TRBJ2-4; D call uncertain. V lost 1 base, J lost 1 base, and 11 bases lay in between. The CDR3 runs 15 residues. Germline V lookup: CDR1 GTSNPN, CDR2 SVGIG (reference sequence). The CDR3 is CAWSGPGVAKNIQYF. DNA for the CDR3: TGTGCCTGGAGTGGCCCCGGAGTGGCCAAAAACATTCAGTACTTC.

The chain is built from TRBV19 and TRBJ1-2, with TRBD1 matching 7 bases. Germline values: CDR1 LNHDA, CDR2 SQIVND (reference sequence). The J segment lost 3 bases and the V segment lost 6 bases, leaving 10 bases of the junction unmatched. The CDR3 runs to 15 residues. The CDR3 sequence: CASRITQGPHYGYTF. CDR3 bases: TGTGCCAGTAGAATTACACAGGGGCCCCACTATGGCTACACCTTC.